The 2 T cell receptor beta chains listed next were all sequenced from one sample in a study of T cells in narcolepsy. Using immunoSEQ multiplex PCR, the repertoire was profiled, and TCRdb retains in-frame clones only, with some absent. The data show around 27,000 clones, roughly 80% seen once. Sequenced: CD45RA- memory CD4+ T cells from PBMCs. The receptor source for this set is a human donor with narcolepsy.

This clone was seen a handful of times. The chain is built from TRBV5-6 and TRBJ1-2; unclear D gene. The CDR3 covers 13 residues. Trimming pared 0 bases from V and 7 bases from J, leaving 10 bases between. The V gene's germline CDR1 is SGHDT and CDR2 YYEEEE. In nucleotides, the CDR3 is TGTGCCAGCAGCTTGGGGCTAGAGCTTGGCTACACCTTC. Encoded protein: CASSLGLELGYTF.

Only one count was recorded for this clone. The chain carries TRBV5-5 and TRBJ1-1; unclear D gene. Germline V gene sequence: CDR1 SGHKS, CDR2 YYEKEE (reference sequence). The CDR3 contains 15 residues. V gave up 4 bases and J gave up 3 bases, with 16 bases separating them. CDR3 coding DNA: TGTGCCAGCAGCCCCCTCCCGGACCCGGACACTGAAGCTTTCTTT. As protein: CASSPLPDPDTEAFF. Complete variable domain (other parts from reference TRBV5-5 and TRBJ1-1): DAGVTQSPTHLIKTRGQQVTLRCSPISGHKSVSWYQQVLGQGPQFIFQYYEKEERGRGNFPDRFSARQFPNYSSELNVNALLLGDSALYLCASSPLPDPDTEAFFGQGTRLTVV.